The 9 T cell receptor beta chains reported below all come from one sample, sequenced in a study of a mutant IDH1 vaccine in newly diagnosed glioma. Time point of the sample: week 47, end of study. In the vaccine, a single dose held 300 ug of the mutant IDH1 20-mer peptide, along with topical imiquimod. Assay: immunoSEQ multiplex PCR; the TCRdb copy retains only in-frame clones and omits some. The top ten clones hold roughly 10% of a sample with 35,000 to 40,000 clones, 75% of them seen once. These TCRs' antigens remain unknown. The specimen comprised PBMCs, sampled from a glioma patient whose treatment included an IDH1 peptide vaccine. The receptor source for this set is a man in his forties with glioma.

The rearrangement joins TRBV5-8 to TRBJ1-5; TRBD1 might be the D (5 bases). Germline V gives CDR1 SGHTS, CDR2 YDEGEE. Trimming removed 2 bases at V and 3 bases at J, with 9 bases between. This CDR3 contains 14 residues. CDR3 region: CASSLRGDNQPQHF. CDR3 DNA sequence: TGTGCCAGCAGCTTACGGGGGGACAATCAGCCCCAGCATTTT.

Here the CDR3 DNA reads TGTGCCAGCAGCCCTACGGAAACAGGGAATGAGCAGTTCTTC. Residues: CASSPTETGNEQFF. The chain has TRBV7-9 and TRBJ2-1; D perhaps matches TRBD1 (6 bases). The CDR3 is made up of 14 amino acids. In germline, CDR1 is SEHNR, CDR2 FQNEAQ (reference sequence). Trimming took 5 bases from V and 7 from J, leaving 15 bases between them. Drawing the rest from reference TRBV7-9 and TRBJ2-1, the complete variable domain is DTGVSQNPRHKITKRGQNVTFRCDPISEHNRLYWYRQTLGQGPEFLTYFQNEAQLEKSRLLSDRFSAERPKGSFSTLEIQRTEQGDSAMYLCASSPTETGNEQFFGPGTRLTVL.

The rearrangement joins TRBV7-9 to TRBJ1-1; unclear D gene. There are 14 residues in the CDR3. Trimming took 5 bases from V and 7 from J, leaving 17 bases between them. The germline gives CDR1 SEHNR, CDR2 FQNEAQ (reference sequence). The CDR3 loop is CASSEAFARGEAFF. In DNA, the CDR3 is TGTGCCAGCAGCGAGGCGTTTGCGCGGGGTGAAGCTTTCTTT. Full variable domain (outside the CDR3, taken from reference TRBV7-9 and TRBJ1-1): DTGVSQNPRHKITKRGQNVTFRCDPISEHNRLYWYRQTLGQGPEFLTYFQNEAQLEKSRLLSDRFSAERPKGSFSTLEIQRTEQGDSAMYLCASSEAFARGEAFFGQGTRLTVV.

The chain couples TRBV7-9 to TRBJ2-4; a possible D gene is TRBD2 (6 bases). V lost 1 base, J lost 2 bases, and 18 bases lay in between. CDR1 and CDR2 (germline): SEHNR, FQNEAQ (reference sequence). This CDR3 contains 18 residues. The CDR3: CASSLGGMSAGSKNIQYF. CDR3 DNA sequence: TGTGCCAGCAGCTTAGGGGGCATGAGCGCGGGATCCAAAAACATTCAGTACTTC.

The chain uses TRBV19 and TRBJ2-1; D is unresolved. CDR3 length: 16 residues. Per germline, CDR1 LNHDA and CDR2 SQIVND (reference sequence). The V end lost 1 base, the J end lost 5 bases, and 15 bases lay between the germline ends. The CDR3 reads CASSIGDVHLHNEQFF. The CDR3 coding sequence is TGTGCCAGTAGTATAGGTGACGTCCATTTACACAATGAGCAGTTCTTC.

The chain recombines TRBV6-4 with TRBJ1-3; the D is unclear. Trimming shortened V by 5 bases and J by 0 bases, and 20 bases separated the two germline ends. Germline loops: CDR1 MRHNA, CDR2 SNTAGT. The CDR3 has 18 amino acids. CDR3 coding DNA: TGTGCCAGCAGTCCCACCAACCTGGACCCTAGCTCTGGAAACACCATATATTTT. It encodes CASSPTNLDPSSGNTIYF.

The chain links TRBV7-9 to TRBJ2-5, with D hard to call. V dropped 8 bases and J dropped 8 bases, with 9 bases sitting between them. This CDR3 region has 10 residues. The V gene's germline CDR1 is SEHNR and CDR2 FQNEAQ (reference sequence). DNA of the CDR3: TGTGCCAGCTCACACGGAACCCAGTACTTC. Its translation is CASSHGTQYF.

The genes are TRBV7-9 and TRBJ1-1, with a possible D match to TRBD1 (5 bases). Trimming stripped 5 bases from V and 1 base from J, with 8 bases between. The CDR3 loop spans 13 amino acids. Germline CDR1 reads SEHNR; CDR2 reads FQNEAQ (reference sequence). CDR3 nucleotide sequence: TGTGCCAGCAGCCAACAGGAGAACACTGAAGCTTTCTTT. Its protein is CASSQQENTEAFF.

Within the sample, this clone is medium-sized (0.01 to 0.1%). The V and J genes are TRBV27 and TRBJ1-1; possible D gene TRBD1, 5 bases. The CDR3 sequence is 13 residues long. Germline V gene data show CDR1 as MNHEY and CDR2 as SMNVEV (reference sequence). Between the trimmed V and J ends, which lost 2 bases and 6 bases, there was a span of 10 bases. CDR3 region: CASSLRGDPEAFF. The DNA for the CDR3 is TGTGCCAGCAGTTTAAGAGGGGACCCTGAAGCTTTCTTT.